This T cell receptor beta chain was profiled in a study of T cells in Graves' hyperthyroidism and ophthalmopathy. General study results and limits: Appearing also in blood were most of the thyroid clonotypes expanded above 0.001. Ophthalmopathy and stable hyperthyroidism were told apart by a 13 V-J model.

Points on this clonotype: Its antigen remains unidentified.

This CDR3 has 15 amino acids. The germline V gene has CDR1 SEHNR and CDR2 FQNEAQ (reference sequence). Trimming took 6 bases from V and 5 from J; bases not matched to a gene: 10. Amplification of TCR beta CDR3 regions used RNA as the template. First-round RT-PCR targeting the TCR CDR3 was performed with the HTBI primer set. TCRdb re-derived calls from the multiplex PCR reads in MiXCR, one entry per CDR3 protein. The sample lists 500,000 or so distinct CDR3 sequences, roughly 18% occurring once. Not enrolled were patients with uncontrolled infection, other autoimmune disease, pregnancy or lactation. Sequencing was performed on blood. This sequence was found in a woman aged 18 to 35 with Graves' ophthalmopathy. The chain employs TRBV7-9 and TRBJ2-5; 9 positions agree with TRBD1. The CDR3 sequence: CASRDTGGVGETQYF. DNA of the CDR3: TGTGCCAGCAGGGATACAGGGGGCGTAGGGGAGACCCAGTACTTC. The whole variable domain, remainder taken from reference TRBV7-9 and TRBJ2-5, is DTGVSQNPRHKITKRGQNVTFRCDPISEHNRLYWYRQTLGQGPEFLTYFQNEAQLEKSRLLSDRFSAERPKGSFSTLEIQRTEQGDSAMYLCASRDTGGVGETQYFGPGTRLLVL.